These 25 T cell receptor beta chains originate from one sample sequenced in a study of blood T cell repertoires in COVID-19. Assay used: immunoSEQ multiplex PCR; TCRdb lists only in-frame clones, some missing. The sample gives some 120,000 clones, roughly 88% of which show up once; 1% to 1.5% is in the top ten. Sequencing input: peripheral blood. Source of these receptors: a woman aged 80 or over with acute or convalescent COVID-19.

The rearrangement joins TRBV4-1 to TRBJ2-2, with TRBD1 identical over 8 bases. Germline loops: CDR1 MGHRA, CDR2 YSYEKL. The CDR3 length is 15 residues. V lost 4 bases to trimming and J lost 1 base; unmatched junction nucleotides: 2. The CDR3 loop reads CASSRGQGNTGELFF. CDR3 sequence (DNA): TGCGCCAGCAGCCGCGGACAGGGGAACACCGGGGAGCTGTTTTTT.

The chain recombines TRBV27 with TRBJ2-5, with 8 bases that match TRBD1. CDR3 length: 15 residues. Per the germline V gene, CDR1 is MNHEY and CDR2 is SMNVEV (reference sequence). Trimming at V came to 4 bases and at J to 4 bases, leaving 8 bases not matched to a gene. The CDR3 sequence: CASSSLRGPGETQYF. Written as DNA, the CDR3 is TGTGCCAGCAGTTCGCTCAGGGGGCCGGGAGAGACCCAGTACTTC.

The CDR3 DNA reads TGTGCCAGCTCACCGGGTAGGGTCGGAACTAGCGAGCAAGAGACCCAGTACTTC. This encodes CASSPGRVGTSEQETQYF. The chain recombines TRBV18 with TRBJ2-5, with TRBD2 matching 7 bases. J lost 2 bases, V lost 3 bases, and 15 bases had no gene match. Germline values: CDR1 KGHSH, CDR2 LQKENI. This CDR3 region has 18 residues.

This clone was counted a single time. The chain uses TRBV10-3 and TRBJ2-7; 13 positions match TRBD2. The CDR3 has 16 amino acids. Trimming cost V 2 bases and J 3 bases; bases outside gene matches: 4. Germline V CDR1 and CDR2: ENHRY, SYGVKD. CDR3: CAISETLAGGIYEQYF. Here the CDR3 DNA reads TGTGCCATCAGTGAGACACTAGCGGGGGGGATCTACGAGCAGTACTTC.

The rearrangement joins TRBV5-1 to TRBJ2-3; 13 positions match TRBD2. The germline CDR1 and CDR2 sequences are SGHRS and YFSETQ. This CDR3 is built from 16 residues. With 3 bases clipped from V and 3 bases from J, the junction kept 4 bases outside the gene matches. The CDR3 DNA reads TGCGCCAGCAGCTGGGGGACTAGCGGGAATACAGATACGCAGTATTTT. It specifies CASSWGTSGNTDTQYF.

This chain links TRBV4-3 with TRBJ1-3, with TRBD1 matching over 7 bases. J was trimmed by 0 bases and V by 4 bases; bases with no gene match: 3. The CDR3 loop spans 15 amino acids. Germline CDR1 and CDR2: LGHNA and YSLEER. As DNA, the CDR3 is TGCGCCAGCAGCCTCGGACAGGCCTCTGGAAACACCATATATTTT. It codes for CASSLGQASGNTIYF.

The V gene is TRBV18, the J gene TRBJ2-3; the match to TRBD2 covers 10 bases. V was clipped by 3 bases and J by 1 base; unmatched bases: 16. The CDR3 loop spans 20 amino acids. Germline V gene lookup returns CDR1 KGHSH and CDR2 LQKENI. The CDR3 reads CASSPPVGSGGAVRTDTQYF. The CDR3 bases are TGTGCCAGCTCACCCCCGGTTGGAAGCGGGGGGGCGGTCCGCACAGATACGCAGTATTTT.

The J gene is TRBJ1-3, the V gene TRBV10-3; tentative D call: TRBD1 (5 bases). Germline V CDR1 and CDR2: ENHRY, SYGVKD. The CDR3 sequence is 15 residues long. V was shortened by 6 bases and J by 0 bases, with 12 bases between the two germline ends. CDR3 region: CAISGGPHSGNTIYF. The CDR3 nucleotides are TGTGCCATCAGCGGGGGACCCCACTCTGGAAACACCATATATTTT.

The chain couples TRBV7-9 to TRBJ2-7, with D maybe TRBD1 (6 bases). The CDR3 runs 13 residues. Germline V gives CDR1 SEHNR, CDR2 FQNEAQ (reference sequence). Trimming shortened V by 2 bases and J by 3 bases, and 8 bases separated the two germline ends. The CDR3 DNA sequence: TGTGCCAGCAGCTTATTAGGGGGCTACGAGCAGTACTTC. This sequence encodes CASSLLGGYEQYF.

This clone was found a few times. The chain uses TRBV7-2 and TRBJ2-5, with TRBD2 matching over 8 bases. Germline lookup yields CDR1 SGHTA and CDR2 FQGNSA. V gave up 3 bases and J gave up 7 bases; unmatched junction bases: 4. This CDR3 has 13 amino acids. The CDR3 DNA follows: TGTGCCAGCAGCTTGGACGGGGGGGCGACCCAGTACTTC. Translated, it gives CASSLDGGATQYF.

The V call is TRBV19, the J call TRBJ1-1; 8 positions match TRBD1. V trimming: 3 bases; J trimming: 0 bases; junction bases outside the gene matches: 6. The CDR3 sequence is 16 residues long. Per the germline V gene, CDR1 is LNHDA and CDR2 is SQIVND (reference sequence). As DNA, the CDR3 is TGTGCCAGTAGTATGGGCAGGGGGCTTTTGAACACTGAAGCTTTCTTT. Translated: CASSMGRGLLNTEAFF.

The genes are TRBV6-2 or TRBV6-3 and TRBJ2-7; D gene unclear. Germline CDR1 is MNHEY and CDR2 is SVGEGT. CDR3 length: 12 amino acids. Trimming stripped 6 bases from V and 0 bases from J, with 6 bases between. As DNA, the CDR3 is TGTGCCAGCAGCCCTCTCTCCTACGAGCAGTACTTC. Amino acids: CASSPLSYEQYF.

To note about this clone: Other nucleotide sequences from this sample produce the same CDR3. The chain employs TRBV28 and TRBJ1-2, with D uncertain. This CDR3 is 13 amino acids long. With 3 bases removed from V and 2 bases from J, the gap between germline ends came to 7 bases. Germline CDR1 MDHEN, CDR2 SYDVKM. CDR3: CASSLAGNYGYTF. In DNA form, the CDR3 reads TGTGCCAGCAGTTTGGCGGGGAACTATGGCTACACCTTC.

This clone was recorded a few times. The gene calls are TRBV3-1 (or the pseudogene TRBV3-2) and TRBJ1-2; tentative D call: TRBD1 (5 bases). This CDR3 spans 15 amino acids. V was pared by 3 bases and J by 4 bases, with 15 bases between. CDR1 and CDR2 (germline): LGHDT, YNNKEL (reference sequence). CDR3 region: CASSQEASGGYGYTF. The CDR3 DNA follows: TGTGCCAGCAGCCAGGAGGCTTCCGGGGGCTATGGCTACACCTTC.

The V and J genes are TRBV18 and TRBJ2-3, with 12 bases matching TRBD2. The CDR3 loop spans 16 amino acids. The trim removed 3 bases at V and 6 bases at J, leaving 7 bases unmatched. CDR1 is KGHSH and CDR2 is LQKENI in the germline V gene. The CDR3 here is CASSPPTSGGLDTQYF. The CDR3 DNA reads TGTGCCAGCTCACCCCCGACTAGCGGGGGTCTGGATACGCAGTATTTT. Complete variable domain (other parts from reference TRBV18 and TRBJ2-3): NAGVMQNPRHLVRRRGQEARLRCSPMKGHSHVYWYRQLPEEGLKFMVYLQKENIIDESGMPKERFSAEFPKEGPSILRIQQVVRGDSAAYFCASSPPTSGGLDTQYFGPGTRLTVL.

The CDR3 region has the DNA TGTGCCAGCAAGCCGAGGGAGGGTGAAGCTTTCTTT. The encoded protein is CASKPREGEAFF. The chain employs TRBV12-3 or TRBV12-4 and TRBJ1-1, with D uncertain. Trimming left V 7 bases short and J 7 bases short, with 13 bases between. The CDR3 has 12 amino acids.

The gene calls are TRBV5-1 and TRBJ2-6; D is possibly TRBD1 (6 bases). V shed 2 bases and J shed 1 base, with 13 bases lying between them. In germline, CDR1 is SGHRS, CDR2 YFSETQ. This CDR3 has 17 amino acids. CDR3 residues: CASSFFYRASGANVLTF. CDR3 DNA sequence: TGCGCCAGCAGCTTCTTTTACAGGGCTTCTGGGGCCAACGTCCTGACTTTC.

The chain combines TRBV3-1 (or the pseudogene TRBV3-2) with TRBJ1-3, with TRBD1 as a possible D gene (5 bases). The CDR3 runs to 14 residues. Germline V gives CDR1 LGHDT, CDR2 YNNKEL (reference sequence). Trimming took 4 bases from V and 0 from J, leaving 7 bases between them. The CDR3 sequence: CASSPGHSGNTIYF. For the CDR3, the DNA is TGTGCCAGCAGCCCCGGACACTCTGGAAACACCATATATTTT.

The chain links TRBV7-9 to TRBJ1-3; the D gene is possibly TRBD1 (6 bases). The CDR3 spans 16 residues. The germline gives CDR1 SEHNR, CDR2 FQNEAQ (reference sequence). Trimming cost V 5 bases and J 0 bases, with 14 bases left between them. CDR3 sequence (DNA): TGTGCCAGCAGCCCTCCGGGACACAGCTCTGGAAACACCATATATTTT. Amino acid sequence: CASSPPGHSSGNTIYF.

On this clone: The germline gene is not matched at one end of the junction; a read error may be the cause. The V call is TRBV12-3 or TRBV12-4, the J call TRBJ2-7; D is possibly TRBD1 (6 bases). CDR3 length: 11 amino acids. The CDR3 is CASSLSAGQSF. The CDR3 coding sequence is TGTGCCAGCAGTCTATCTGCCGGACAGAGTTTC.

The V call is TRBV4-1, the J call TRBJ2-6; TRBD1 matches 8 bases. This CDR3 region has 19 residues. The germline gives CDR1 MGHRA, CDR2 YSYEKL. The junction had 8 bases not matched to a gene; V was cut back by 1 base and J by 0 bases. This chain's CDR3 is CASSQARDRIRSGANVLTF. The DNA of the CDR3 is TGCGCCAGCAGCCAAGCCCGGGACAGGATTCGCTCTGGGGCCAACGTCCTGACTTTC.

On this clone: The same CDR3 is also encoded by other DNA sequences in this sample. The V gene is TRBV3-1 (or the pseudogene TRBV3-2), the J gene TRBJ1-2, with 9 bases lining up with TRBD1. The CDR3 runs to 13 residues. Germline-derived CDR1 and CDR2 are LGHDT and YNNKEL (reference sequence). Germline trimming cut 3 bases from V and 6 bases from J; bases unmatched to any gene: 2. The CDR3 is CASSQGQGDGYTF. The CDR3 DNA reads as TGTGCCAGCAGCCAGGGACAGGGCGATGGCTACACCTTC.

CDR3 protein: CASSYSRTDGETQYF. The CDR3 nucleotides are TGTGCCAGCAGTTACTCGCGGACAGACGGGGAGACCCAGTACTTC. The genes are TRBV6-2 or TRBV6-3 and TRBJ2-5; perhaps TRBD1 as D (6 bases). This CDR3 has 15 amino acids. From germline, CDR1 is MNHEY and CDR2 SVGEGT. The V and J ends lost 0 bases and 5 bases respectively, with 13 bases between them.

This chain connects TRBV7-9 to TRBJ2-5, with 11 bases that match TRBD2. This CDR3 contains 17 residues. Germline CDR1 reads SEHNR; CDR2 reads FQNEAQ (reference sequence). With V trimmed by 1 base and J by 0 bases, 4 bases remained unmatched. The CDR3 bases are TGTGCCAGCAGCTTAGTATCTAGCGGGGGGCACCAAGAGACCCAGTACTTC. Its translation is CASSLVSSGGHQETQYF.

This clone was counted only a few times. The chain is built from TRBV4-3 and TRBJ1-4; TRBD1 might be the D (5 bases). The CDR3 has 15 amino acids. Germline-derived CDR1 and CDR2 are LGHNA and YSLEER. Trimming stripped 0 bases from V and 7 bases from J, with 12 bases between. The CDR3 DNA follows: TGCGCCAGCAGCCAAGATTTATCAGGGTCTGAAAAACTGTTTTTT. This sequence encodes CASSQDLSGSEKLFF.